This T cell receptor (beta chain) was sequenced during a study of blood T cell repertoires in COVID-19 (dated by TCRdb to 2018 to 2020). Regarding the complete study: Samples from collaborators originated in the United States, Italy and Spain and spanned both the acute and convalescent phases of COVID-19. Subjects who had been exposed to COVID-19, were actively infected with it, or had recovered from it provided the deeply sampled blood TCRbeta repertoires that made up the dataset. HLA class I and class II types, where available, came from metadata supplied by the sample provider rather than from assay-based typing. The repertoires were released in a freely available public database meant as a resource for research on the immune response to SARS-CoV-2. The sample metadata nearly always contained a de-identified subject ID, COVID-19 status, age in years and sex. The prospective study material was composed of cDNA or gDNA derived from T cells, B-cell-depleted T cells, or PBMCs. Samples came from the ongoing ImmuneRACE study (first 160 participants) plus 1,254 subjects from 6 global collaborators.

Comment on this clone: Its antigen is currently not known. Nothing much larger sits one base from this clone, and base qualities are not available.

Summary of the overall study and its limitations: The quantity of clinical and demographic metadata differed by source and by participant and was supplied without curation.

At the junction V is shortened by 1 base and J by 4 bases; bases outside the gene matches: 9. The germline V gene supplies CDR1 LGHNT and CDR2 FRNRAP. The CDR3 has 18 amino acids, counting the end cysteine and phenylalanine. Only CDR3 DNA remains: 54 bases, in frame from the first base. The immunoSEQ Assay, a bias-controlled multiplex PCR, was used to amplify TCRbeta CDR3 regions from genomic DNA. Concerning the study's data processing: The number of nucleated cells in each sample was estimated by amplification of reference gene primers within the assay. Sequence reads were collapsed and filtered to measure the absolute abundance of every unique TCRbeta CDR3 rearrangement. For each sample, productive Simpson clonality was calculated as the square root of Simpson's diversity index over productive rearrangements. TCRdb's version of the immuneACCESS table is confined to in-frame rearrangements and falls short of the full clone set. An unresolved V gene accounts for under half of the shortfall where checked; the remainder is of unknown origin. The V and J calls and clone size are taken from that table; D and trimming were inferred from the DNA. The sample table shows more than 200,000 clones, and approximately 82% are seen once. The biggest ten clones account for 8.2% of the sample.

The collaborating institutions used their own protocols to collect whole blood in K2EDTA tubes. Collaborator samples were shipped for TCRbeta analysis as frozen whole blood, isolated PBMCs, or DNA extracted from either sample type. The rearranged segments are TRBV12-5 and TRBJ2-3; 12 central bases correspond to TRBD2. This clonotype originated in a woman in her fifties or sixties with acute or convalescent COVID-19. The specimen sequenced was peripheral blood. CDR3 region: CASGLALTSGGEADTQYF. The DNA sequence reads TGTGCTAGTGGTTTGGCCCTGACTAGCGGGGGAGAAGCAGATACGCAGTATTTT.